This entry describes one T cell receptor beta chain. Its antigen specificity is not known. Base-call qualities are not available, and no considerably larger clone is one nucleotide away. The collaborating institutions used their own protocols to collect whole blood in K2EDTA tubes. For TCRbeta analysis, collaborators shipped samples as frozen whole blood, isolated PBMCs, or DNA extracted from either of those sample types. This sample was included in a study of blood T cell repertoires in COVID-19 (dated by TCRdb to the early 2020s). A note on the overall study: Samples covering the acute and convalescent phases of COVID-19 were provided by collaborators in the United States, Italy and Spain. The material from the prospective study consisted of cDNA or gDNA derived from T cells, B-cell-depleted T cells, or PBMCs. The dataset comprised deeply sampled blood TCRbeta repertoires from subjects exposed to, actively infected with, or recovered from COVID-19. The repertoires were released in a freely available public database intended as a resource for research on the immune response to SARS-CoV-2. Samples were obtained from the ongoing ImmuneRACE study (first 160 participants) and from about 1,300 subjects provided by 6 global collaborators. A de-identified subject ID, COVID-19 status, age in years and sex were almost always included in the sample metadata. Where available, HLA class I and class II types were obtained from metadata supplied by the sample provider rather than from assay-based typing.

The paper's findings and limits, for the study overall: The amount of clinical and demographic metadata varied by source and participant and was provided uncurated.

Unmatched junction bases come to 12, with V trimmed by 4 bases and J by 2 bases. Taken from cysteine to phenylalanine, the CDR3 has 17 residues. Only the CDR3 region is kept as DNA, spanning 51 bases read in frame from base 1. CDR1 and CDR2, looked up from the germline V gene, are SGHRS and YFSETQ. The immunoSEQ Assay, a bias-controlled multiplex PCR, was used to amplify TCRbeta CDR3 regions from genomic DNA. Concerning the study's data processing: The number of nucleated cells in each sample was estimated from the amplification of reference gene primers within the assay. To quantify the absolute abundance of each unique TCRbeta CDR3 rearrangement, sequence reads were collapsed and filtered. For each sample, productive Simpson clonality was calculated by taking the square root of Simpson's diversity index across productive rearrangements. TCRdb's version of the immuneACCESS table is confined to in-frame rearrangements and falls short of the full clone set. An unresolved V gene accounts for under half of the shortfall where checked; the remainder is of unknown origin. Clonal size and the V and J genes are those of that table, whereas D and trimming came from the DNA. This sample comprises about 21,000 clones, around 80% of them detected only once. Together, the top ten hold 9.5% to 15% of the sample.

The V and J genes are TRBV5-1 and TRBJ2-5, and TRBD2 aligns with 9 junction nucleotides. This sequence originates from a man aged 60-69 years with active COVID-19. The sequencing sample was made of peripheral blood. The nucleotide sequence is given as TGCGCCAGCAGCACGGGATTGTTGACTAGCGGACAAGAGACCCAGTACTTC. Translated, it gives CASSTGLLTSGQETQYF.